This T cell receptor beta chain originates from a study of cytomegalovirus exposure and HLA in healthy donors. For this clone: Its antigen is still unknown.

In the PCR, 60 Vbeta and 13 Jbeta primers were used. Repertoires were generated with immunoSEQ multiplex PCR, while TCRdb's copy carries only in-frame clones and drops some. The sample lists about 200,000 clones; 70% to 80% were seen once. From germline, CDR1 is SGHRS and CDR2 YFSETQ. This CDR3 contains 20 residues. V lost 0 bases to trimming and J lost 0 bases; unmatched junction nucleotides: 13. Regarding the study as a whole: Around 160 TCR beta chains were listed as cytomegalovirus-associated.

The chain employs TRBV5-1 and TRBJ2-2, with 8 bases fitting TRBD2. The clonotype was recovered from a male donor in good health and CMV-seronegative. Sequenced: PBMCs. The CDR3 reads CASSLEERDTSGPNTGELFF. CDR3 nucleotide sequence: TGCGCCAGCAGCTTGGAAGAAAGGGATACTAGCGGTCCGAACACCGGGGAGCTGTTTTTT.